This entry lists 30 T cell receptor beta chains sequenced from one sample in a study of blood T cell repertoires in COVID-19. Method: immunoSEQ multiplex PCR; TCRdb's copy keeps in-frame clones and lacks some. The data show about 400,000 clones, roughly 89% seen once. The sample taken for sequencing was PBMCs or T cells enriched from blood (not recorded which). Receptors originate from a woman in her twenties or thirties who had recovered from COVID-19.

The chain couples TRBV27 to TRBJ1-2; D might be TRBD1 (5 bases). Germline V gene data show CDR1 as MNHEY and CDR2 as SMNVEV (reference sequence). The CDR3 length is 14 residues. Trimming stripped 2 bases from V and 4 bases from J, with 11 bases between. The CDR3 DNA follows: TGTGCCAGCAGTTTAGGATGGGGGGGCTATGGCTACACCTTC. This encodes CASSLGWGGYGYTF.

A note on this clone: A read error is likely, as this CDR3 ends without the conserved phenylalanine or tryptophan. No DNA is shown, since the ends of the CDR3 on it are uncertain; the CDR3 is the one TCRdb lists. This chain connects TRBV21-1 to TRBJ1-1; the table assigns TRBD1, which was not confirmed against the DNA. TRBV21-1 is deemed a pseudogene. The CDR3 is 14 amino acids long, termini counted. The CDR3 region is CASSKSFTQGALSS.

The V call is TRBV29-1, the J call TRBJ1-2; 11 bases match TRBD1. This CDR3 contains 14 residues. Germline CDR1 SQVTM, CDR2 ANQGSEA. Unmatched junction bases numbered 6, after V lost 2 bases and J lost 7 bases. The CDR3 nucleotides are TGCAGCGTTGAAATCGGACAGGGGGCCGGTGGCTACACCTTC. It codes for CSVEIGQGAGGYTF.

This clone was counted once. The chain carries TRBV6-5 and TRBJ1-1, with D uncertain. The CDR3 has 15 residues. CDR1 is MNHEY, CDR2 SVGAGI, per germline. V was cut by 2 bases and J by 0 bases, with 10 bases left in between. The CDR3 DNA is TGTGCCAGCAGTTACATTTCGGAGCTGAACACTGAAGCTTTCTTT. This gives the protein CASSYISELNTEAFF.

The rearrangement uses TRBV2 and TRBJ2-3; TRBD2 aligns across 7 bases. The CDR3 is 16 amino acids. The trim removed 1 base at V and 3 bases at J, leaving 7 bases unmatched. The germline V gene encodes CDR1 SNHLY and CDR2 FYNNEI. DNA for the CDR3: TGTGCCAGCAGTGAAGACAGCGGGGCTGCTACAGATACGCAGTATTTT. Its translation is CASSEDSGAATDTQYF.

This clone occurred once. This specimen includes other DNA sequences encoding the same CDR3. The chain joins TRBV6-5 to TRBJ2-7, with 8 nucleotides matching TRBD1. V trimming: 7 bases; J trimming: 5 bases; junction bases outside the gene matches: 10. Germline CDR1 is MNHEY and CDR2 is SVGAGI. The CDR3 length is 14 residues. The CDR3 is CASTRGQGRNEQYF. CDR3 nucleotide sequence: TGTGCCAGCACCCGCGGACAGGGCAGGAACGAGCAGTACTTC.

This clone has a single count. This chain connects TRBV27 to TRBJ1-2; 7 nucleotides align to TRBD1. The germline gives CDR1 MNHEY, CDR2 SMNVEV (reference sequence). CDR3 length: 12 amino acids. The V and J ends lost 2 bases and 9 bases, in that order; junction bases with no gene match: 3. The CDR3 region has the DNA TGTGCCAGCAGTTTACAGGGGGAGCGCTACACCTTC. Encoded protein: CASSLQGERYTF.

The table lists this clone with a count of one. The genes are TRBV27 and TRBJ1-2; 7 bases line up with TRBD1. Germline V gene lookup returns CDR1 MNHEY and CDR2 SMNVEV (reference sequence). CDR3 length: 14 amino acids. V gave up 3 bases and J gave up 6 bases; unmatched junction bases: 7. The CDR3 coding sequence is TGTGCCAGCAGTTTCGTGACAGGGATGGATGGCTACACCTTC. Encoded protein: CASSFVTGMDGYTF.

The CDR3 DNA is TGCAGCGTCGGCTACAGGGTCGGCACAGATACGCAGTATTTT. Translating it yields CSVGYRVGTDTQYF. The rearrangement joins TRBV29-1 to TRBJ2-3; maybe TRBD1 (6 bases). Germline V gene data show CDR1 as SQVTM and CDR2 as ANQGSEA. CDR3 size: 14 residues. V lost 6 bases to trimming and J lost 1 base, with 14 bases between them.

This clone was recorded once. J is TRBJ2-7 and V is TRBV7-8, with TRBD1 identical over 9 bases. Germline V lookup: CDR1 SGHVS, CDR2 FQNEAQ. Germline trimming cut 0 bases from V and 3 bases from J; bases unmatched to any gene: 0. The CDR3 has 14 amino acids. The DNA of the CDR3 is TGTGCCAGCAGCTTAGCGGGACAGGGCTACGAGCAGTACTTC. Residues: CASSLAGQGYEQYF.

The chain is built from TRBV5-1 and TRBJ1-2; 8 bases are shared with TRBD1. The length of the CDR3 is 15 residues. V was clipped by 2 bases and J by 6 bases; unmatched bases: 9. Germline CDR1 reads SGHRS; CDR2 reads YFSETQ. The CDR3 nucleotides read TGCGCCAGCAGCTTACCGGGACAGGACACCCATGGCTACACCTTC. Its translation is CASSLPGQDTHGYTF. The full variable domain, rest sourced from reference TRBV5-1 and TRBJ1-2, is KAGVTQTPRYLIKTRGQQVTLSCSPISGHRSVSWYQQTPGQGLQFLFEYFSETQRNKGNFPGRFSGRQFSNSRSEMNVSTLELGDSALYLCASSLPGQDTHGYTFGSGTRLTVV.

V and J are TRBV7-9 and TRBJ2-7; 11 bases map to TRBD1. This CDR3 is built from 15 residues. Germline V gene data show CDR1 as SEHNR and CDR2 as FQNEAQ (reference sequence). V lost 6 bases, J lost 5 bases, and 9 bases stayed unmatched. The CDR3 DNA reads as TGTGCCAGCAGTGGGACAGGGGGAAGAAACCACGAGCAGTACTTC. Amino acid sequence: CASSGTGGRNHEQYF.

V and J are TRBV6-1 and TRBJ1-1, with 8 bases matching TRBD1. In germline, CDR1 is MNHNS, CDR2 SASEGT. The CDR3 spans 14 residues. Trimming cost V 1 base and J 3 bases; bases outside gene matches: 1. The CDR3, as DNA: TGTGCCAGCAGTGAAGACAGGGGGGACACTGAAGCTTTCTTT. Protein product: CASSEDRGDTEAFF.

The chain couples TRBV11-2 to TRBJ1-1; TRBD1 matches at 8 bases. The ends lost 5 bases at V and 4 bases at J; junction bases unmatched: 9. CDR1 is SGHAT and CDR2 is FQNNGV in the germline V gene. CDR3 length: 15 residues. The CDR3, as DNA: TGTGCCAGCAGCCCTCTGGACAGGGAGAGCACTGAAGCTTTCTTT. It codes for CASSPLDRESTEAFF.

The gene calls are TRBV5-1 and TRBJ2-2, with D possibly TRBD1 on 5 matching bases. CDR3 length: 14 amino acids. Trimming took off 2 bases at V and 8 bases at J, with 13 bases between the two ends. CDR1 is SGHRS, CDR2 YFSETQ, per germline. CDR3 in amino acids: CASSLGAQRGELFF. CDR3 DNA: TGCGCCAGCAGCTTAGGGGCGCAAAGGGGGGAGCTGTTTTTT.

The rearrangement links TRBV30 to TRBJ2-1; 12 nucleotides align to TRBD2. This CDR3 region has 17 residues. The junction had 10 bases not matched to a gene; V was cut back by 1 base and J by 6 bases. Germline lookup yields CDR1 GTSNPN and CDR2 SVGIG (reference sequence). CDR3 sequence (DNA): TGTGCCTGGAGTGCACTAGGGGCTAGCGGGAGGGCCAATGAGCAGTTCTTC. Its protein product is CAWSALGASGRANEQFF.

V is TRBV18 and J is TRBJ1-2, with D possibly matching TRBD1 (5 bases). The CDR3 loop spans 14 amino acids. Trimming shortened V by 4 bases and J by 4 bases, and 13 bases separated the two germline ends. CDR1 and CDR2 from the germline V gene are KGHSH and LQKENI. The CDR3 bases are TGTGCCAGCTCACTACCTTTGGGGGGCTATGGCTACACCTTC. Amino acids: CASSLPLGGYGYTF.

The V call is TRBV2, the J call TRBJ2-7; 7 bases match TRBD2. Germline values: CDR1 SNHLY, CDR2 FYNNEI. This CDR3 region has 15 residues. V lost 7 bases, J lost 0 bases, and 9 bases stayed unmatched. DNA for the CDR3: TGTGCCAGCACCGAACGGGCTAGCGGCTCCTACGAGCAGTACTTC. This gives the protein CASTERASGSYEQYF.

J is TRBJ1-2 and V is TRBV19; maybe TRBD1 (6 bases). V was pared by 3 bases and J by 3 bases, with 11 bases between. Germline CDR1 and CDR2: LNHDA and SQIVND (reference sequence). CDR3 size: 14 residues. The CDR3 nucleotides are TGTGCCAGTAGTATTCTAGGGGGTCACTATGGCTACACCTTC. Translation gives CASSILGGHYGYTF.

The genes are TRBV30 and TRBJ2-1; no definite D call. Per the germline V gene, CDR1 is GTSNPN and CDR2 is SVGIG (reference sequence). CDR3 size: 12 residues. Between the trimmed V and J ends, which lost 0 bases and 11 bases, there was a span of 11 bases. In DNA, the CDR3 is TGTGCCTGGAGTGTAGTGCCAACACAGCAGTTCTTC. Translated, it gives CAWSVVPTQQFF. The whole variable domain, remainder taken from reference TRBV30 and TRBJ2-1, is SQTIHQWPATLVQPVGSPLSLECTVEGTSNPNLYWYRQAAGRGLQLLFYSVGIGQISSEVPQNLSASRPQDRQFILSSKKLLLSDSGFYLCAWSVVPTQQFFGPGTRLTVL.

The chain joins TRBV10-3 to TRBJ1-1; 9 bases agree with TRBD1. Germline CDR1 is ENHRY and CDR2 is SYGVKD. The CDR3 runs 13 residues. V gave up 3 bases and J gave up 10 bases; unmatched junction bases: 6. The CDR3 loop reads CAISEQGAPGAFF. As DNA, the CDR3 is TGTGCCATCAGTGAACAGGGGGCGCCGGGAGCTTTCTTT.

The chain recombines TRBV14 with TRBJ2-7; 7 positions match TRBD1. CDR1 is SGHDN, CDR2 FVKESK, per germline. This CDR3 is 14 amino acids long. V dropped 1 base and J dropped 5; count of bases not matched to a gene: 5. CDR3 sequence: CASSQGDRVNEQYF. CDR3 nucleotides: TGTGCCAGCAGCCAAGGAGACAGGGTCAACGAGCAGTACTTC.

The rearrangement uses TRBV28 and TRBJ1-6; the match to TRBD1 covers 9 bases. This CDR3 has 14 amino acids. Germline trimming cut 7 bases from V and 9 bases from J; bases unmatched to any gene: 7. Germline V lookup: CDR1 MDHEN, CDR2 SYDVKM. The CDR3 region is CASIPGQGPSPLHF. The CDR3 DNA reads as TGTGCCAGCATCCCGGGACAGGGCCCTTCACCCCTCCACTTT.

The table lists this clone with a count of one. This chain connects TRBV5-1 to TRBJ1-2; weak D call: TRBD1 (6 bases). The CDR3 consists of 15 residues. V was trimmed by 1 base and J by 2 bases, leaving 12 bases between them. Germline CDR1 reads SGHRS; CDR2 reads YFSETQ. This chain's CDR3 is CASSLSSGTNYGYTF. The CDR3 DNA reads TGCGCCAGCAGCTTGAGTTCGGGGACAAACTATGGCTACACCTTC.

V gene TRBV28 combines with J gene TRBJ2-1, with TRBD2 as a possible D gene (6 bases). This CDR3 is built from 14 residues. Germline V gene lookup returns CDR1 MDHEN and CDR2 SYDVKM. The V end was cut by 6 bases, the J end by 3 bases, with 12 bases between. The CDR3 is CASSISGIYNEQFF. Written as DNA, the CDR3 is TGTGCCAGCAGCATTAGCGGAATCTACAATGAGCAGTTCTTC.

The rearrangement links TRBV18 to TRBJ2-1; TRBD2 agrees at 12 bases. Germline CDR1 is KGHSH and CDR2 is LQKENI. J lost 6 bases, V lost 6 bases, and 6 bases had no gene match. The CDR3 spans 15 residues. The CDR3 is CASSPGLAGTNEQFF. CDR3 DNA: TGTGCCAGCTCTCCTGGACTAGCGGGAACCAATGAGCAGTTCTTC. The whole variable domain, remainder taken from reference TRBV18 and TRBJ2-1, is NAGVMQNPRHLVRRRGQEARLRCSPMKGHSHVYWYRQLPEEGLKFMVYLQKENIIDESGMPKERFSAEFPKEGPSILRIQQVVRGDSAAYFCASSPGLAGTNEQFFGPGTRLTVL.

The gene calls are TRBV7-9 and TRBJ2-1, with TRBD1 identical over 8 bases. Germline V gives CDR1 SEHNR, CDR2 FQNEAQ (reference sequence). Trimming took 5 bases from V and 2 from J; bases not matched to a gene: 8. The CDR3 covers 16 residues. CDR3: CASSPRQGKAYNEQFF. In DNA, the CDR3 is TGTGCCAGCAGCCCTAGACAGGGGAAAGCCTACAATGAGCAGTTCTTC.

In the case of this clone: Mismatch with germline at one junction end may stem from a read error. The V call is TRBV28, the J call TRBJ1-5; D gene ambiguous. CDR1 and CDR2 from the germline V gene are MDHEN and SYDVKM. The CDR3 loop spans 12 amino acids. The CDR3 protein is CASSLQNQSQHF. The CDR3 DNA reads TGTGCCAGCAGTTTACAGAATCAGTCCCAGCATTTT.

This chain uses TRBV27 with TRBJ1-1, with D possibly TRBD1 on 6 matching bases. This CDR3 spans 14 amino acids. In germline, CDR1 is MNHEY, CDR2 SMNVEV (reference sequence). V lost 4 bases, J lost 5 bases, and 14 bases lay in between. CDR3 region: CASSYREGATEAFF. CDR3 DNA: TGTGCCAGCAGTTACAGGGAAGGGGCAACTGAAGCTTTCTTT.

The chain is built from TRBV5-6 and TRBJ1-1; 7 bases align to TRBD1. The CDR3 runs to 15 residues. J lost 5 bases, V lost 1 base, and 8 bases had no gene match. CDR1 and CDR2 from the germline V gene are SGHDT and YYEEEE. CDR3 nucleotide sequence: TGTGCCAGCAGCTTGCTACAGGGGCAAGGGACTGAAGCTTTCTTT. Protein: CASSLLQGQGTEAFF.